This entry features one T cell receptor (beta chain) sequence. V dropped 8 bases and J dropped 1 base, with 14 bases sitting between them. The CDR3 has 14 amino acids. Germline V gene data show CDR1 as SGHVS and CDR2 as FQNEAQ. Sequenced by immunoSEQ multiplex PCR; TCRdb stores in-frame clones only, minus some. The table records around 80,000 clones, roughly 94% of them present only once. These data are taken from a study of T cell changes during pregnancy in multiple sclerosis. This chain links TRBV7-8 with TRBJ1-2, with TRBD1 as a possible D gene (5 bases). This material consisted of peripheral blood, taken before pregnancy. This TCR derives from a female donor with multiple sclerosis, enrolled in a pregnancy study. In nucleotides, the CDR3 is TGTGCCAGCGGGGCGCAGGGCCATAACTATGGCTACACCTTC. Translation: CASGAQGHNYGYTF.